This TCR beta chain is drawn from a study of CD8 T cells in ankylosing spondylitis. The study's findings and limits: Among TCR beta sequences, a motif of under ten highly homologous variants appeared characteristic of ankylosing spondylitis blood.

From the 5' RACE reads, TCRdb called clonotypes with MiXCR, one entry per CDR3 protein. The sample has about 340,000 distinct CDR3 sequences; around 7.6% are singletons. This clonotype appeared a few times. What it binds is not known. One end of the junction does not line up with germline, which may come from a read error. The CDR3 is made up of 12 amino acids. The chain recombines TRBV12-3 or TRBV12-4 with TRBJ2-1; D not resolved. The sequencing sample was made of blood, either unsorted or a sorted T cell fraction (not recorded which). This TCR was recovered from a male donor with ankylosing spondylitis. The CDR3 spells CASSFEYSEQLF. Written as DNA, the CDR3 is TGTGCCAGCAGTTTTGAGTACAGTGAGCAGCTCTTC.